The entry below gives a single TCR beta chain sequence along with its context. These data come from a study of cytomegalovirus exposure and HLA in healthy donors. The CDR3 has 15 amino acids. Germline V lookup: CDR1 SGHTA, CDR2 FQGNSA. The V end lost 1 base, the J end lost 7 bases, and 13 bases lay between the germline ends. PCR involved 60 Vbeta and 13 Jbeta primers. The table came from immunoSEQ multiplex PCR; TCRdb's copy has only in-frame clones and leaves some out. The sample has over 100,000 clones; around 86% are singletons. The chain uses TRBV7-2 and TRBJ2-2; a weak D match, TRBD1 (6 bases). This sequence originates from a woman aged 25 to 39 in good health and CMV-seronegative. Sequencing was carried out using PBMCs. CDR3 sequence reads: CASSLVAKDSGELFF. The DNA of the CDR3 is TGTGCCAGCAGCTTAGTAGCCAAGGACAGCGGGGAGCTGTTTTTT.